These 27 T cell receptor beta chains came from one sample sequenced in a study of CD8+ T cells in alopecia areata. Treatment specified: oral pan-JAK inhibitor, 5-10 mg twice daily. Sequencing used cDNA as its template, made by extracting RNA and reverse transcribing it. Sequencing was performed with immunoSEQ multiplex PCR; in TCRdb, only in-frame clones are kept and a portion is missing. The repertoire consists of about 120,000 clones, with 53% occurring once and the leading ten covering around 0.44%. The specimen was CD4+ T cells sorted from blood, collected at week 4, from a patient treated with tofacitinib. The receptors were sampled from a human donor with alopecia areata.

V and J are TRBV29-1 and TRBJ1-1, with D unclear. CDR1 and CDR2 from the germline V gene are SQVTM and ANQGSEA. V gave up 6 bases and J gave up 5 bases, with 13 bases separating them. CDR3 size: 12 residues. The CDR3 sequence: CSVARIGTEAFF. The CDR3 bases are TGCAGCGTCGCGAGGATAGGGACTGAAGCTTTCTTT.

This clone was found a few times. This sequence joins TRBV29-1 and TRBJ1-2; TRBD1 matches at 8 bases. The trim removed 7 bases at V and 4 bases at J, leaving 8 bases unmatched. This CDR3 contains 13 residues. Germline loops: CDR1 SQVTM, CDR2 ANQGSEA. The CDR3 spells CSGWDRLSYGYTF. CDR3 nucleotide sequence: TGCAGCGGGTGGGACAGGCTGTCCTATGGCTACACCTTC. Drawing the rest from reference TRBV29-1 and TRBJ1-2, the complete variable domain is SAVISQKPSRDICQRGTSLTIQCQVDSQVTMMFWYRQQPGQSLTLIATANQGSEATYESGFVIDKFPISRPNLTFSTLTVSNMSPEDSSIYLCSGWDRLSYGYTFGSGTRLTVV.

The CDR3 DNA sequence: TGTGCCTGGACTAGCGGAGGCACAGATACGCAGTATTTT. Its protein is CAWTSGGTDTQYF. J is TRBJ2-3 and V is TRBV30, with 7 bases identical to TRBD2. V was clipped by 4 bases and J by 1 base; unmatched bases: 2. The length of the CDR3 is 13 residues. Germline V gene data show CDR1 as GTSNPN and CDR2 as SVGIG (reference sequence).

This sequence joins TRBV6-6 and TRBJ2-1, with 8 bases identical to TRBD1. CDR3 size: 14 residues. Trimming removed 8 bases from V and 5 bases from J; junction bases left unmatched: 8. Germline V lookup: CDR1 MNHNY, CDR2 SVGAGI (reference sequence). The CDR3 loop is CASQRADRDNEQFF. The CDR3 nucleotides are TGTGCCAGCCAGCGAGCGGACAGGGACAATGAGCAGTTCTTC.

CDR3 sequence: CASSVLDRGAYTF. Here the CDR3 DNA reads TGTGCCAGCAGCGTACTGGACAGGGGTGCGTACACCTTC. The chain couples TRBV9 to TRBJ1-2; 9 bases line up with TRBD1. This CDR3 has 13 residues. Germline V gene lookup returns CDR1 SGDLS and CDR2 YYNGEE. The V gene end was trimmed by 1 base and the J gene end by 11 bases; junction bases not matched to a gene: 6.

This chain uses TRBV9 with TRBJ1-2; TRBD1 matches at 10 bases. J gave up 4 bases and V 2 bases, and 8 bases lay outside the gene matches. The CDR3 runs to 16 residues. Germline V gene lookup returns CDR1 SGDLS and CDR2 YYNGEE. CDR3 in amino acids: CASSVPLGQGTYGYTF. For the CDR3, the DNA is TGTGCCAGCAGCGTCCCATTGGGACAGGGGACCTATGGCTACACCTTC.

This chain links TRBV11-2 with TRBJ2-5; 8 positions match TRBD1. The length of the CDR3 is 16 residues. The V and J ends lost 5 bases and 5 bases, in that order; junction bases with no gene match: 13. Germline CDR1 and CDR2: SGHAT and FQNNGV. CDR3 coding DNA: TGTGCCAGCAGCCCCCCACCATGGACAGGGCGGGAGACCCAGTACTTC. Protein sequence: CASSPPPWTGRETQYF.

The chain employs TRBV5-1 and TRBJ2-2; D is undetermined. V lost 4 bases and J 1 base, leaving 14 bases between the germline ends. The CDR3 spans 16 residues. Germline CDR1 and CDR2: SGHRS and YFSETQ. The CDR3 DNA reads TGCGCCAGCAGCCTCCAAGTTGGTCGGAACACCGGGGAGCTGTTTTTT. Translation: CASSLQVGRNTGELFF.

This clone was seen a few times. The chain couples TRBV15 to TRBJ1-4; TRBD1 might be the D (6 bases). Germline CDR1 LNHNV, CDR2 YYDKDF (reference sequence). V dropped 1 base and J dropped 4 bases, with 13 bases sitting between them. The CDR3 totals 16 residues. CDR3 sequence reads: CATSRAGQTNNEKLFF. CDR3 nucleotide sequence: TGTGCCACCAGCAGAGCAGGACAGACTAATAATGAAAAACTGTTTTTT.

This clone was found a few times. This chain joins TRBV30 and TRBJ2-3, with D possibly being TRBD2 (5 bases). The CDR3 spans 17 residues. Trimming stripped 2 bases from V and 3 bases from J, with 21 bases between. CDR1 is GTSNPN, CDR2 SVGIG, per germline (reference sequence). The CDR3 spells CAWSNPQRKPTTDTQYF. In nucleotides, the CDR3 is TGTGCCTGGAGTAACCCACAGCGGAAGCCTACAACAGATACGCAGTATTTT.

The chain joins TRBV29-1 to TRBJ1-1, with D possibly being TRBD1 (6 bases). This CDR3 has 12 amino acids. Trimming took 4 bases from V and 4 from J, leaving 10 bases between them. CDR1 is SQVTM, CDR2 ANQGSEA, per germline. The CDR3 protein is CSVGQVGTEAFF. In DNA form, the CDR3 reads TGCAGCGTTGGACAGGTGGGCACTGAAGCTTTCTTT.

This clone was picked up a small number of times. The chain is built from TRBV6-5 and TRBJ2-7; 9 nucleotides line up with TRBD2. There are 15 residues in the CDR3. The junction had 2 bases not matched to a gene; V was cut back by 0 bases and J by 2 bases. Germline CDR1 MNHEY, CDR2 SVGAGI. The CDR3 loop reads CASSYSTSGPYEQYF. CDR3 DNA sequence: TGTGCCAGCAGTTACTCGACTAGCGGTCCCTACGAGCAGTACTTC.

This clone was seen a handful of times. The chain recombines TRBV5-1 with TRBJ1-2; 7 bases fit TRBD1. This CDR3 has 13 residues. The germline V gene has CDR1 SGHRS and CDR2 YFSETQ. V was pared by 9 bases and J by 3 bases, with 8 bases of the junction left unmatched. In nucleotides, the CDR3 is TGCGCCACCTCCGGGGACAGCTACTATGGCTACACCTTC. Translating it yields CATSGDSYYGYTF.

This clone was seen a few times. The chain combines TRBV6-6 with TRBJ1-3, with D maybe TRBD1 (5 bases). This CDR3 has 13 amino acids. Germline lookup yields CDR1 MNHNY and CDR2 SVGAGI (reference sequence). The V and J ends lost 2 bases and 4 bases respectively, with 6 bases between them. CDR3 bases: TGTGCCAGCAGTTACGACAGAGGAAACACCATATATTTT. It codes for CASSYDRGNTIYF.

The chain combines TRBV2 with TRBJ1-5, with 10 bases matching TRBD1. The CDR3 is 15 residues long. The trim removed 4 bases at V and 7 bases at J, leaving 7 bases unmatched. Germline CDR1 and CDR2: SNHLY and FYNNEI. The CDR3 here is CASSGGQGIRQPQHF. The CDR3 nucleotides are TGTGCCAGCAGTGGGGGACAGGGGATCAGGCAGCCCCAGCATTTT.

This clone was counted a few times. The chain carries TRBV19 and TRBJ1-1; 8 nucleotides agree with TRBD1. J lost 1 base, V lost 7 bases, and 2 bases had no gene match. CDR3 length: 13 residues. CDR1 and CDR2 (germline): LNHDA, SQIVND (reference sequence). The CDR3 nucleotides are TGTGCCAGTACCGGACAGGGGAACACTGAAGCTTTCTTT. It translates to CASTGQGNTEAFF. Combining the CDR3 with reference TRBV19 and TRBJ1-1 gives the whole variable domain DGGITQSPKYLFRKEGQNVTLSCEQNLNHDAMYWYRQDPGQGLRLIYYSQIVNDFQKGDIAEGYSVSREKKESFPLTVTSAQKNPTAFYLCASTGQGNTEAFFGQGTRLTVV.

This rearrangement joins TRBV7-2 to TRBJ2-4, with TRBD2 identical over 12 bases. The junction had 7 bases not matched to a gene; V was cut back by 3 bases and J by 1 base. The CDR3 length is 18 residues. Germline V gives CDR1 SGHTA, CDR2 FQGNSA. The CDR3 reads CASSFRLAGGLAKNIQYF. Here the CDR3 DNA reads TGTGCCAGCAGCTTTCGGCTAGCGGGGGGGCTGGCCAAAAACATTCAGTACTTC. The variable domain in full, with the rest retrieved from reference TRBV7-2 and TRBJ2-4, is GAGVSQSPSNKVTEKGKDVELRCDPISGHTALYWYRQSLGQGLEFLIYFQGNSAPDKSGLPSDRFSAERTGGSVSTLTIQRTQQEDSAVYLCASSFRLAGGLAKNIQYFGAGTRLSVL.

This clone was seen a handful of times. The rearrangement links TRBV11-1 to TRBJ1-5; D gene uncertain. Germline V gives CDR1 SGHAT, CDR2 FQDESV (reference sequence). The CDR3 is 14 residues long. V was clipped by 6 bases and J by 2 bases, with 11 bases between them. The CDR3, as DNA: TGTGCCAGCAGTACCGCCTCGGGCAATCAGCCCCAGCATTTT. Protein sequence: CASSTASGNQPQHF.

The CDR3 sequence: CASDHRGSGNTIYF. CDR3 DNA: TGTGCCAGCGATCACAGGGGCTCTGGAAACACCATATATTTT. The rearrangement uses TRBV2 and TRBJ1-3; 7 bases align to TRBD1. Unmatched junction bases numbered 4, after V lost 8 bases and J lost 0 bases. Germline V gene data show CDR1 as SNHLY and CDR2 as FYNNEI. The CDR3 is made up of 14 amino acids.

J is TRBJ1-6 and V is TRBV28; unclear D gene. CDR1 is MDHEN and CDR2 is SYDVKM in the germline V gene. This CDR3 is built from 12 residues. The V gene lost 5 bases and the J gene lost 8 bases, with 7 bases spanning the gap. The CDR3 spells CASSGLYSPLHF. CDR3 nucleotide sequence: TGTGCCAGCAGTGGACTTTATTCACCCCTCCACTTT.

This clone was counted a single time. This chain connects TRBV7-2 to TRBJ2-1; 7 bases are a match to TRBD2. With V trimmed by 5 bases and J by 4 bases, 8 bases remained unmatched. CDR1 is SGHTA, CDR2 FQGNSA, per germline. This CDR3 region has 15 residues. For the CDR3, the DNA is TGTGCCAGCAGCCCACCGGGGAGGGTTTACAATGAGCAGTTCTTC. Protein product: CASSPPGRVYNEQFF.

This clone turned up a few times. J is TRBJ2-1 and V is TRBV5-1; 12 nucleotides align to TRBD2. Trimming removed 5 bases from V and 7 bases from J; junction bases left unmatched: 7. CDR3 size: 15 residues. The germline CDR1 and CDR2 sequences are SGHRS and YFSETQ. CDR3 sequence (DNA): TGCGCCAGCAGTTCCGGACTAGCGGGACGGAATGAGCAGTTCTTC. It is translated as CASSSGLAGRNEQFF.

The V gene is TRBV4-2, the J gene TRBJ2-4; possible D gene TRBD1, 5 bases. The V end lost 0 bases, the J end lost 9 bases, and 12 bases lay between the germline ends. The CDR3 length is 14 residues. The germline gives CDR1 LGHNA, CDR2 YNFKEQ. The CDR3 reads CASSQDPQGSIQYF. CDR3 DNA: TGTGCCAGCAGCCAAGATCCCCAGGGATCCATTCAGTACTTC.

In this sample, this clone turned up a few times. V gene TRBV7-9 combines with J gene TRBJ2-3; D not resolved. The CDR3 extends over 14 amino acids. The germline V and J ends were trimmed by 0 bases and 2 bases, with 6 bases remaining between them. Per the germline V gene, CDR1 is SEHNR and CDR2 is FQNEAQ (reference sequence). CDR3 residues: CASSLAQDTDTQYF. Here the CDR3 DNA reads TGTGCCAGCAGCTTAGCCCAGGACACAGATACGCAGTATTTT.

The rearrangement joins TRBV30 to TRBJ2-1; 10 nucleotides line up with TRBD2. With V trimmed by 0 bases and J by 7 bases, 6 bases remained unmatched. CDR1 is GTSNPN, CDR2 SVGIG, per germline (reference sequence). This CDR3 contains 15 residues. Here the CDR3 DNA reads TGTGCCTGGAGTGTCGGGACTAGCGTAGTGAATGAGCAGTTCTTC. Translated, it gives CAWSVGTSVVNEQFF.

In this sample, this clone turned up once. The CDR3 loop reads CASSLDGYQETQYF. DNA of the CDR3: TGCGCCAGCAGCTTGGACGGGTACCAAGAGACCCAGTACTTC. This chain links TRBV5-1 with TRBJ2-5; D unclear. This CDR3 is built from 14 residues. V shed 0 bases and J shed 0 bases, with 6 bases lying between them. The germline CDR1 and CDR2 sequences are SGHRS and YFSETQ.

This clone has more than one count but fewer than ten. The V and J genes are TRBV29-1 and TRBJ2-7; D might be TRBD2 (6 bases). The CDR3 sequence is 13 residues long. Trimming removed 5 bases at V and 2 bases at J, with 13 bases between. The germline CDR1 and CDR2 sequences are SQVTM and ANQGSEA. In DNA form, the CDR3 reads TGCAGCGTTCGGGTTAGCGGACCCTACGAGCAGTACTTC. Its protein is CSVRVSGPYEQYF.